This TCR beta chain was retrieved from a study of beta chain features in type 1 diabetes (dated by TCRdb to the late 2010s). Describing the broader study: No differences in mean age, gender distribution, total cell number or subset yield were found between patients and healthy donors. In the study, TCRB repertoires of sorted circulating CD4+ T cell subsets from recently diagnosed type 1 diabetes patients were compared with those of matched healthy donors. A total of approximately 99,000,000 sorted cells were examined across all samples, and RNA yield correlated strongly with the number of cells per subset. Regulatory and stem cell-like memory subsets were obtained from only 8 patients and roughly 8 healthy donors, while naive and central memory subsets were obtained from all 30 or so donors. What the authors observed across the whole study: The naive, central memory and regulatory TCRB repertoires appeared to resemble one another more closely among patients than among healthy donors. A moderate but significant shortening of TCRB CDR3 length was observed in type 1 diabetes patients in all four CD4+ subsets. Because small numbers of individuals were included in the HLA sub-analyses, any influence of HLA type on TCRB rearrangement was left unresolved. PCR may preferentially amplify shorter templates, but because patient and control samples were amplified and corrected together, any resulting skew would affect both groups equally. Patients with type 1 diabetes made fewer insertions and deleted more nucleotides at VDJ recombination sites, implying thymic rearrangement abnormalities. Because cDNA rather than genomic DNA was sequenced, highly expressing activated cells could have been over-represented, although no difference in activation and CD3 levels was found between groups.

The CDR3 contains 13 residues, cysteine and phenylalanine counted. The CDR3 DNA has 39 bases and is translated from base 1. A distance of 7 bases separates the germline ends of V and J, which lose 3 bases and 4 bases respectively. CDR1 and CDR2, looked up from the germline V gene (reference sequence), are SEHNR and FQNEAQ. The High Capacity cDNA Reverse Transcription Kit was used to reverse transcribe all of the isolated RNA, meaning that expressed TCRB transcripts were what got sequenced. Naive, central memory and regulatory T cell samples underwent deep immunoSEQ sequencing, averaging about 3.5 million total reads per sample. Sorted cells were lysed in RLT buffer, and RNA was extracted using DNase-treated RNeasy Micro or Mini kits according to cell number. To prevent cross-contamination, every cell subset was processed on its own, while patient and healthy donor samples were processed together. The immunoSEQ multiplex PCR was used to amplify TCRB sequences from cDNA, generating 87-bp fragments that spanned the CDR3 region. Sequencing of the amplicons was performed on the Illumina HiSeq platform. The authors' pipeline ran thus. PCR bias was corrected computationally using synthetic template baselines, and reads within Hamming distance 2 were collapsed, with unmergeable singletons discarded. By aligning reads against IMGT, V, D and J genes, CDR3 length, and insertions or deletions at six rearrangement sites were assigned. Clonotype counts were normalized to sorted cell number within each subset before computing true diversity and Gini coefficients with the tcR R package. Repertoire sharing was quantified using the overlap coefficient calculated on TCRB nucleotide sequences. As a proxy for the pre-selection repertoire, out-of-frame TCRB sequences from naive cells were analyzed. The immuneACCESS repertoire file appears here via TCRdb, limited to in-frame rearrangements. These files lack a portion of the clones; in checked studies, under half of the deficit traces to unresolved V genes, and the cause of the others is not known. That table furnishes V, J and clone size, whereas the DNA furnished D and trimming. The sample profile shows about 470,000 clones; 30% of them were found once. The ten largest clones represent almost 0.065% of the sample.

Each donor gave one peripheral blood draw, averaging approximately 0.11 L, which was collected into heparinised tubes. Naive, central memory, regulatory and stem cell-like memory CD4+ T cells were sorted on a BD FACSAria II using a panel including CD45RO, CCR7, CD25, CD127, CD95 and CD27. All sorted populations exceeded 95% purity. Right away, PBMCs were isolated by Lymphoprep density gradient centrifugation and were stained directly, with no culture step. To minimize batch effects, samples were stained and sorted in pairs, one healthy donor with one patient per experiment. In the case of this clone: Its target antigen remains unknown. Base qualities are not at hand, and no much larger clone is one base apart.

What was sequenced was naive CD4+ T cells from blood. What this sample's cell subset or site label stands for: true naive CD4+ T cells. This TCR was recovered from a young man in good health. The chain uses TRBV7-9 and TRBJ2-1; no D gene is confidently identified. The CDR3 region: CASSFDPYNEQFF. The bases are TGTGCCAGCAGCTTCGATCCTTACAATGAGCAGTTCTTC.